These T cell receptor beta chains were read from a single sample in a study of vaccination effects on CD4 cells after COVID-19. Clones were sequenced by immunoSEQ multiplex PCR, and TCRdb holds only the in-frame ones, with some missing. The sample lists 20,000 to 30,000 clones; 69% were seen once. These receptors are not linked to any known antigen. The input for sequencing was CD4+ T cells from PBMCs cultured with SARS-CoV-2 spike peptides, taken before COVID-19 vaccination. These receptors originate from a human donor who had a prior SARS-CoV-2 infection. Both conserved end residues are part of each CDR3. Fields, in order: V gene, CDR3 length, J gene, D gene, clone size, CDR3 DNA, CDR3 protein. D genes are given only for firm matches. Clone size is given for some rows only: seen once, a few or many times, or a class if the clone is expanded.

TRBV9	14	TRBJ2-7	NA	few	TGTGCCAGCAGCGTAGCCACAAACTCCTACGAGCAGTACTTC	CASSVATNSYEQYF
TRBV6-2/TRBV6-3	16	TRBJ2-7	TRBD2	NA	TGTGCCAGCAGTTTAACTAGCGGGAGGCCCCACTACGAGCAGTACTTC	CASSLTSGRPHYEQYF
TRBV5-1	13	TRBJ1-4	NA	NA	TGCGCCAGCAGTCGGGGCTTCAAAGAAAAACTGTTTTTT	CASSRGFKEKLFF
TRBV7-2	13	TRBJ2-7	NA	once	TGTGCCAGCAGCTTAGCGGGTCCGGGCGAGCAGTACTTC	CASSLAGPGEQYF
TRBV7-2	16	TRBJ2-1	NA	NA	TGTGCCAGCAGCTTAGCGTTCCGGAGCTCCTACAATGAGCAGTTCTTC	CASSLAFRSSYNEQFF
TRBV5-1	15	TRBJ1-3	NA	NA	TGCGCCAGCAGCTTGGCCGCTGGGTCTGGAAACACCATATATTTT	CASSLAAGSGNTIYF
TRBV18	12	TRBJ1-4	NA	NA	TGTGCCAGCTCAGTTTCTGATGAAAAACTGTTTTTT	CASSVSDEKLFF
TRBV10-2	16	TRBJ2-3	TRBD2	NA	TGCGCCAGCAGTGACAAACTAGCGGACGGCACAGATACGCAGTATTTT	CASSDKLADGTDTQYF
TRBV12-3/TRBV12-4	13	TRBJ1-5	NA	NA	TGTGCCAGCAGTGGGACCTTTGGCCAGCCCCAGCATTTT	CASSGTFGQPQHF
TRBV24-1	16	TRBJ2-3	TRBD2	NA	TGTGCCACCAGTACGACTAGCGGGAGCGTGACAGATACGCAGTATTTT	CATSTTSGSVTDTQYF
TRBV13	16	TRBJ1-1	NA	few	TGTGCCAGCAGCTTAGGAGTCCTCGAATTAAACACTGAAGCTTTCTTT	CASSLGVLELNTEAFF
TRBV3-1/TRBV3-2	17	TRBJ2-3	TRBD2	NA	TGTGCCAGCAGCCCCTATAGCGGGGGGGGTGGCACAGATACGCAGTATTTT	CASSPYSGGGGTDTQYF
TRBV20-1	11	TRBJ1-4	NA	NA	TGCAGTGCCCATGGTGGGGGTGAACTGTTTTTT	CSAHGGGELFF
TRBV2	11	TRBJ2-7	NA	NA	TGTGCCAGCAGTGGTCACTACGAGCAGTACTTC	CASSGHYEQYF
TRBV19	12	TRBJ1-2	NA	few	TGTGCCAGTAGTAACGTCCTGTATGGCTACACCTTC	CASSNVLYGYTF
TRBV14	18	TRBJ2-2	TRBD1	NA	TGTGCCAGCAGCCAAGACTACAAAGGACAGGGTCACACCGGGGAGCTGTTTTTT	CASSQDYKGQGHTGELFF
TRBV6-2/TRBV6-3	12	TRBJ1-2	NA	NA	TGTGCCAGCAGTTTCGGGTCATATGGCTACACCTTC	CASSFGSYGYTF
TRBV3-1/TRBV3-2	16	TRBJ2-3	TRBD2	NA	TGTGCCAGCAGCCAAGGGACTAGCGGGGGTATAGATACGCAGTATTTT	CASSQGTSGGIDTQYF
TRBV7-2	15	TRBJ1-5	TRBD1	NA	TGTGCCAGCACCCCGACAGGGATTGGGAATCAGCCCCAGCATTTT	CASTPTGIGNQPQHF
TRBV7-2	15	TRBJ2-7	TRBD1	NA	TGTGCCAGCAGCTTAGGACAGGGTGGGAACTACGAGCAGTACTTC	CASSLGQGGNYEQYF
TRBV3-1/TRBV3-2	15	TRBJ1-1	TRBD1	NA	TGTGCCAGCAGCCAAGGGACAGGGGCGGACACTGAAGCTTTCTTT	CASSQGTGADTEAFF
TRBV24-1	14	TRBJ2-7	TRBD1	NA	TGTGCCACCAGTGACGCAGGACAGGCGGGCGAGCAGTACTTC	CATSDAGQAGEQYF
TRBV7-2	14	TRBJ1-1	TRBD1	NA	TGTGCCAGCAGACGGGACAGGGGGAATGGTGAAGCTTTCTTT	CASRRDRGNGEAFF
TRBV27	15	TRBJ1-6	NA	NA	TGTGCCAGCAGACCCGTTTCCTCCTATAATTCACCCCTCCACTTT	CASRPVSSYNSPLHF
TRBV4-2	14	TRBJ1-4	NA	NA	TGTGCCAGCAGCCTTCGACAGAGTTGGGAAAAACTGTTTTTT	CASSLRQSWEKLFF
TRBV7-8	16	TRBJ1-5	TRBD1	once	TGTGCCAGCAGCGGCCGACCCGGGACAGAGAATCAGCCCCAGCATTTT	CASSGRPGTENQPQHF
TRBV4-1	13	TRBJ2-4	NA	medium-sized	TGCGCCAGCAGCCAAGAAGGGGCGAACATTCAGTACTTC	CASSQEGANIQYF
TRBV19	16	TRBJ2-6	TRBD1	NA	TGTGCCAGTAGTACGGGTGAGGGGGCCGGGGCCAACGTCCTGACTTTC	CASSTGEGAGANVLTF
TRBV5-1	13	TRBJ1-2	NA	NA	TGCGCCAGCAGCTTGGTTGGAGGGGCTGGAGGCGCCTTC	CASSLVGGAGGAF